This T cell receptor beta chain was documented in a study of blood T cell repertoires in COVID-19. Study background: Samples of COVID-19 (acute and convalescent) were obtained from the United States, Italy and Spain. From T cells, B-cell-depleted T cells, or PBMCs came the material, which was cDNA or gDNA.

In the original processing: Estimated nucleated cell counts came from reference gene primer amplification. The repertoire was sequenced with immunoSEQ multiplex PCR; TCRdb's copy has only in-frame clones and lacks some. V and J calls and clone size are as listed in that table; D and trimming were resolved from the DNA. The table has 260,000 or so clones, roughly 82% seen once. The sequenced material came from peripheral blood. The TCR originated in a woman in her 70s with acute or convalescent COVID-19.

In DNA, the CDR3 is TGTGCCAGCAGTCAGTACACCAATCAGCCCCAGCATTTT. Its protein is CASSQYTNQPQHF. The rearrangement uses TRBV7-8 and TRBJ1-5; D not certain. CDR3 length equals 13 residues. Trimming stripped 6 bases from V and 3 bases from J, with 9 bases between. Germline CDR1 and CDR2: SGHVS and FQNEAQ.